These 12 T cell receptor beta chains originate from one sample sequenced in a study of blood T cell repertoires in COVID-19. Produced via immunoSEQ multiplex PCR; TCRdb's table is partial and in-frame only. The sample lists approximately 280,000 clones; approximately 88% were seen once. The source material was PBMCs or T cells enriched from blood (not recorded which). These TCRs come from a middle-aged woman who had recovered from COVID-19.

The gene calls are TRBV5-5 and TRBJ2-5; D is undetermined. The germline V gene has CDR1 SGHKS and CDR2 YYEKEE (reference sequence). The length of the CDR3 is 15 residues. V was cut by 2 bases and J by 1 base, with 12 bases left in between. The CDR3 region is CASSLAQTVQETQYF. The DNA for the CDR3 is TGTGCCAGCAGCTTAGCTCAAACAGTCCAAGAGACCCAGTACTTC.

V and J are TRBV3-1 (or the pseudogene TRBV3-2) and TRBJ1-2; D gene uncertain. The germline V gene has CDR1 LGHDT and CDR2 YNNKEL (reference sequence). Between the trimmed V and J ends, which lost 1 base and 7 bases, there was a span of 10 bases. This CDR3 region has 13 residues. The CDR3 spells CASSQVLEVGYTF. DNA of the CDR3: TGTGCCAGCAGCCAAGTCCTGGAGGTTGGCTACACCTTC.

V is TRBV5-4 and J is TRBJ2-7; TRBD1 matches 12 bases. The V segment lost 4 bases and the J segment 5 bases; nucleotides outside the gene matches: 4. Germline CDR1 reads SGHNT; CDR2 reads YYREEE (reference sequence). The length of the CDR3 is 14 residues. DNA for the CDR3: TGTGCCAGCAGCGGGGGACAGGGGGCGAACGAGCAGTACTTC. It yields the protein CASSGGQGANEQYF.

The gene calls are TRBV7-9 and TRBJ1-2; TRBD1 is a possible D gene (6 bases). Germline CDR1 SEHNR, CDR2 FQNEAQ (reference sequence). Trimming left V 4 bases short and J 4 bases short, with 16 bases between. The CDR3 consists of 15 residues. CDR3 region: CASSSATGLGYGYTF. DNA for the CDR3: TGTGCCAGCAGCTCCGCCACAGGGCTGGGCTATGGCTACACCTTC.

The J gene is TRBJ1-5, the V gene TRBV7-2; D is unclear. Trimming took 1 base from V and 2 from J, leaving 6 bases between them. The germline CDR1 and CDR2 sequences are SGHTA and FQGNSA. This CDR3 contains 14 residues. This CDR3 reads CASSLVEGNQPQHF. The CDR3 bases are TGTGCCAGCAGCTTAGTTGAGGGCAATCAGCCCCAGCATTTT.

This chain connects TRBV9 to TRBJ2-2, with TRBD1 as a possible D gene (6 bases). V dropped 6 bases and J dropped 7 bases, with 10 bases sitting between them. The CDR3 spans 12 residues. Germline V gives CDR1 SGDLS, CDR2 YYNGEE. The CDR3 DNA is TGTGCCAGCAATAGAGGGGGCGGGGAGCTGTTTTTT. It yields the protein CASNRGGGELFF.

This sequence joins TRBV11-2 and TRBJ1-3; D is uncertain. This CDR3 comprises 16 residues. Looked up from germline, CDR1 is SGHAT and CDR2 is FQNNGV. Trimming took 4 bases from V and 2 from J, leaving 15 bases between them. DNA for the CDR3: TGTGCCAGCAGCTCCTTCGGTCAGACAACTGGAAACACCATATATTTT. It translates to CASSSFGQTTGNTIYF.

This clone was seen once. The V gene is TRBV21-1, the J gene TRBJ2-3; the D segment call TRBD1 is taken from the table without a DNA check. TRBV21-1 is a documented pseudogene. This CDR3 is built from 13 residues. The DNA of the CDR3 is TGTGCCAGAGTAACAGGGGACACAGATACGCAGTATTTT. Its protein is CARVTGDTDTQYF.

The V call is TRBV19, the J call TRBJ1-4; D is uncertain. Germline V gene sequence: CDR1 LNHDA, CDR2 SQIVND (reference sequence). CDR3 length: 14 amino acids. V shed 3 bases and J shed 5 bases, with 10 bases lying between them. The CDR3, as DNA: TGTGCCAGTAGTATCTATGCAGCGAATGAAAAACTGTTTTTT. Its protein product is CASSIYAANEKLFF.

The chain uses TRBV14 and TRBJ2-2; 8 nucleotides match TRBD1. Germline CDR1 SGHDN, CDR2 FVKESK. This CDR3 has 17 amino acids. V lost 2 bases, J lost 4 bases, and 9 bases stayed unmatched. The CDR3 is CASSQNRQGMVTGELFF. As DNA, the CDR3 is TGTGCCAGCAGCCAAAATCGACAGGGGATGGTCACCGGGGAGCTGTTTTTT.

The rearrangement links TRBV28 to TRBJ1-5, with TRBD1 as a possible D gene (6 bases). V dropped 7 bases and J dropped 0 bases, with 10 bases sitting between them. This CDR3 comprises 14 residues. Germline CDR1 and CDR2: MDHEN and SYDVKM. The CDR3 DNA is TGTGCCAGCACCAGGGACATTAGCAATCAGCCCCAGCATTTT. Translated: CASTRDISNQPQHF.

This clone was seen a handful of times. This chain connects TRBV27 to TRBJ2-6; 12 nucleotides agree with TRBD1. The CDR3 spans 18 residues. The trim removed 3 bases at V and 0 bases at J, leaving 3 bases unmatched. Germline V gene data show CDR1 as MNHEY and CDR2 as SMNVEV (reference sequence). The CDR3 sequence is CASSFRGQGASGANVLTF. The CDR3 DNA follows: TGTGCCAGCAGTTTCAGGGGACAGGGGGCCTCTGGGGCCAACGTCCTGACTTTC.